This T cell receptor beta chain was found in a study of blood T cell repertoires in COVID-19. Overall study: Donors in the United States, Italy and Spain gave samples during acute or convalescent COVID-19. From T cells, B-cell-depleted T cells, or PBMCs came the material, which was cDNA or gDNA.

Per the original data handling: By means of reference gene primer amplification, nucleated cell counts were estimated. The assay was immunoSEQ multiplex PCR, and TCRdb's table has in-frame clones only and misses some. Clone size and V and J calls were adopted from that table, with D and trimming inferred from the DNA. This sample has under 250,000 clones; under 90% occur once, and the top ten carry 3% to 4.5%. Germline assignment: CDR1 SGHNT and CDR2 YYREEE (reference sequence). The CDR3 sequence is 14 residues long. The junction had 10 bases not matched to a gene; V was cut back by 4 bases and J by 8 bases.

The source of this sequence is a woman older than 75 with acute or convalescent COVID-19. Input material: peripheral blood. V usage is TRBV5-4 and J usage is TRBJ1-2, with TRBD1 identical over 8 bases. CDR3 in DNA: TGTGCCAGCAGCCTACAGGGGGACCTTGGAGGCTACACCTTC. Amino acids: CASSLQGDLGGYTF.